Presented here are 5 T cell receptor beta chains from one specimen sequenced in a study of T cell responses to AZD1222 COVID-19 vaccine (dated by TCRdb to about 2021). The sample's time point label, in plain terms: baseline before first vaccination. Library prep was done by the immunoSEQ multiplex PCR assay. Imported from immuneACCESS, the table was reduced by TCRdb to in-frame sequences with V and J called. These copies leave out some clones; in studies compared against another copy, an unresolved V gene accounts for under half, and the cause of the remainder is not known. This sample lists about 86,000 clones; over 85% were detected once. In total, the top ten clones hold roughly 2.3% of the sample. The sequences come from peripheral blood, collected on day 0 of AZD1222 vaccination. Receptors originate from an adult in good health.

The chain is built from TRBV29-1 and TRBJ1-5; D remains unclear. CDR3 length equals 13 residues. V gave up 4 bases and J gave up 0 bases, with 7 bases separating them. Germline CDR1 SQVTM, CDR2 ANQGSEA. The CDR3 loop reads CSVAGISNQPQHF. Written as DNA, the CDR3 is TGCAGCGTTGCTGGGATTAGCAATCAGCCCCAGCATTTT.

The V gene is TRBV5-6, the J gene TRBJ2-7; 11 positions match TRBD1. The germline V gene has CDR1 SGHDT and CDR2 YYEEEE. This CDR3 region has 15 residues. V was pared by 1 base and J by 3 bases, with 3 bases of the junction left unmatched. CDR3 sequence reads: CASSLKGQGDYEQYF. The CDR3 coding sequence is TGTGCCAGCAGCTTGAAGGGACAGGGGGACTACGAGCAGTACTTC. Filled out from reference TRBV5-6 and TRBJ2-7, the complete variable domain reads DAGVTQSPTHLIKTRGQQVTLRCSPKSGHDTVSWYQQALGQGPQFIFQYYEEEERQRGNFPDRFSGHQFPNYSSELNVNALLLGDSALYLCASSLKGQGDYEQYFGPGTRLTVT.

The chain joins TRBV30 to TRBJ2-7; 9 nucleotides line up with TRBD2. Germline trimming cut 1 base from V and 7 bases from J; bases unmatched to any gene: 8. The length of the CDR3 is 14 residues. The germline CDR1 and CDR2 sequences are GTSNPN and SVGIG (reference sequence). DNA of the CDR3: TGTGCCTGGAGTGCCGGGACTAGCTTTCGGGAGCAGTACTTC. This encodes CAWSAGTSFREQYF.

The rearrangement joins TRBV9 to TRBJ2-7; D is perhaps TRBD1 (6 bases). Trimming shortened V by 0 bases and J by 1 base, and 8 bases separated the two germline ends. The length of the CDR3 is 14 residues. Looked up from germline, CDR1 is SGDLS and CDR2 is YYNGEE. The CDR3 DNA reads as TGTGCCAGCAGCGTAGATCAGGGGTCCTACGAGCAGTACTTC. It encodes CASSVDQGSYEQYF.

The chain links TRBV2 to TRBJ2-4; D possibly uses TRBD1 or TRBD2 (6 bases each). Germline CDR1 SNHLY, CDR2 FYNNEI. CDR3 length: 17 amino acids. The V end lost 5 bases, the J end lost 0 bases, and 17 bases lay between the germline ends. CDR3 nucleotides: TGTGCCAGCAGTCAGGGGACTTCTTTCTTAGCCAAAAACATTCAGTACTTC. It translates to CASSQGTSFLAKNIQYF.